The clone carrying this TCR beta chain was seen only a few times. The data were obtained in a study of identical twins. V gave up 0 bases and J gave up 0 bases, with 9 bases separating them. The CDR3 extends over 17 amino acids. CDR1 and CDR2 (germline): MNHEY, SMNVEV (reference sequence). TCRdb re-derived calls from the 5' RACE reads in MiXCR, one entry per CDR3 protein. The repertoire holds approximately 600,000 distinct CDR3 sequences, nearly 10% seen once, with under 3.5% in the top ten. Separately, the same data were catalogued under a study of yellow fever vaccine responses in identical twins.

The specimen was PBMCs. The clonotype comes from a woman aged 18-30 years in good health. The chain uses TRBV27 and TRBJ2-6; D is unclear. This CDR3 reads CASSLSNVGSGANVLTF. For the CDR3, the DNA is TGTGCCAGCAGTTTATCGAATGTTGGCTCTGGGGCCAACGTCCTGACTTTC.